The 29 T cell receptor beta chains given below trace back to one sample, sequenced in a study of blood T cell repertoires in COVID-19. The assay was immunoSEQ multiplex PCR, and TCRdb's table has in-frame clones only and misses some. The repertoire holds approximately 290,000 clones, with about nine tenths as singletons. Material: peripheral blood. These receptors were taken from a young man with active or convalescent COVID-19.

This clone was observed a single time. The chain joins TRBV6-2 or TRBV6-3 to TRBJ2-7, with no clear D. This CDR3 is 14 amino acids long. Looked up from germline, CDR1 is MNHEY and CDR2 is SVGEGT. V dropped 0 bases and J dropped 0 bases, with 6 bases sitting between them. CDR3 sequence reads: CASSYSYGSYEQYF. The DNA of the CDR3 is TGTGCCAGCAGTTACTCGTACGGCTCCTACGAGCAGTACTTC.

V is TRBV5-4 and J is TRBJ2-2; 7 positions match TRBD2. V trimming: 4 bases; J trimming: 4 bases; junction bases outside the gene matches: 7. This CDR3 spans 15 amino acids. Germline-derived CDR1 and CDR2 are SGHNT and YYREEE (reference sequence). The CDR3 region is CASSPGGGRTGELFF. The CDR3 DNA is TGTGCCAGCAGCCCGGGGGGAGGTCGCACCGGGGAGCTGTTTTTT.

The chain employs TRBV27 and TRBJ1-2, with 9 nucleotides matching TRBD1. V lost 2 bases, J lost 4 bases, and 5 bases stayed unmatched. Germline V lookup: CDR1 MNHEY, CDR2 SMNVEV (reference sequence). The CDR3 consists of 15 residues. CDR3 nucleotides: TGTGCCAGCAGTTTAAACAGGGGGCTCGGCTATGGCTACACCTTC. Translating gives CASSLNRGLGYGYTF.

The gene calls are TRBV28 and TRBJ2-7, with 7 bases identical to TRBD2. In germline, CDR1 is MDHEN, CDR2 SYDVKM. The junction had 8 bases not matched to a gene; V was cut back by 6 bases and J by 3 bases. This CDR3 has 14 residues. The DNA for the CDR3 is TGTGCCAGCAGGCCCCCGGGACTAAGCTACGAGCAGTACTTC. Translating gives CASRPPGLSYEQYF.

CDR3 DNA: TGTGCCAGCGCCAGGGTTGCCGACACTGAAGCTTTCTTT. It codes for CASARVADTEAFF. V usage is TRBV6-5 and J usage is TRBJ1-1, with a possible D match to TRBD1 (5 bases). Trimming cost V 8 bases and J 3 bases, with 13 bases left between them. The CDR3 is made up of 13 amino acids. Germline values: CDR1 MNHEY, CDR2 SVGAGI.

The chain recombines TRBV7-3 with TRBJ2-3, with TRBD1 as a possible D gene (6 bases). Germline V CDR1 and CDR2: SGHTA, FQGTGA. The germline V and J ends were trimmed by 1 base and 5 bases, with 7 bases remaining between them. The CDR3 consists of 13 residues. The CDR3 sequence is CASSLIRGDTQYF. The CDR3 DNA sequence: TGTGCCAGCAGCTTAATCAGGGGAGATACGCAGTATTTT. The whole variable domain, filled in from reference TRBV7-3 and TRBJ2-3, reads GAGVSQTPSNKVTEKGKYVELRCDPISGHTALYWYRQSLGQGPEFLIYFQGTGAADDSGLPNDRFFAVRPEGSVSTLKIQRTERGDSAVYLCASSLIRGDTQYFGPGTRLTVL.

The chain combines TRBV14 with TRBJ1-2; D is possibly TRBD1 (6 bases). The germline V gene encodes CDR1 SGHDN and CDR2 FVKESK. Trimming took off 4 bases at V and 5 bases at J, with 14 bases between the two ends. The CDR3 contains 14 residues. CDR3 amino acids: CASSPNQGYYGYTF. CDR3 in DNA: TGTGCCAGCAGCCCAAACCAGGGGTATTATGGCTACACCTTC.

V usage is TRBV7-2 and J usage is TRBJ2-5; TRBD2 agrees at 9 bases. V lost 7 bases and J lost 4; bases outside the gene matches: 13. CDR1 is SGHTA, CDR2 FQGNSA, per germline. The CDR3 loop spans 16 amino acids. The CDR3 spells CASTLLRAGGLETQYF. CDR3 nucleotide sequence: TGTGCCAGCACCTTGTTGAGGGCGGGAGGGTTAGAGACCCAGTACTTC.

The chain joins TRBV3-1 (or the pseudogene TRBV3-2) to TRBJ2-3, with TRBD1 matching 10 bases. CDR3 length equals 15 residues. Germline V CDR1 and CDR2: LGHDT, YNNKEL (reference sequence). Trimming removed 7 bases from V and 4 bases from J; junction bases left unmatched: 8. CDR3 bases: TGTGCCAGCACCCCGGGACAGGGGCTCCCAGATACGCAGTATTTT. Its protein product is CASTPGQGLPDTQYF.

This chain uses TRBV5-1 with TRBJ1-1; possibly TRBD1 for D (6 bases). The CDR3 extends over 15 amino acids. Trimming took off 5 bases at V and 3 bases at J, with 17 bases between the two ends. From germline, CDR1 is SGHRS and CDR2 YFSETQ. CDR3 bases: TGCGCCAGCAGACGGTCGGGCAGGGGCGACACTGAAGCTTTCTTT. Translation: CASRRSGRGDTEAFF.

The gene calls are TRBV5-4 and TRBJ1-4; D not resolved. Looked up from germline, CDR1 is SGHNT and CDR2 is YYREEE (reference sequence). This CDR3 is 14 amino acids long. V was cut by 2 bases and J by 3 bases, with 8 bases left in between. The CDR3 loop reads CASSFYRANEKLFF. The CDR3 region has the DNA TGTGCCAGCAGCTTTTATAGAGCTAATGAAAAACTGTTTTTT.

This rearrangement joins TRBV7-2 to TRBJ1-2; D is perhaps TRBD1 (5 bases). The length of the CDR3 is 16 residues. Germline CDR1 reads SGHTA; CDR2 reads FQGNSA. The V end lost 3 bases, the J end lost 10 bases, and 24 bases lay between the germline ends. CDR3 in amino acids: CASSFAGEGRRYNYTF. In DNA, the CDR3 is TGTGCCAGCAGCTTCGCCGGTGAGGGGAGGAGGTATAACTACACCTTC.

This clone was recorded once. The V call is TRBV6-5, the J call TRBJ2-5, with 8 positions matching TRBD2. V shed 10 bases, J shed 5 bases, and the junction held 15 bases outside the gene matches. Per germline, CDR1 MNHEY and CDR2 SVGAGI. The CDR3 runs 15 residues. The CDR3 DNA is TGTGCCACCCAACCCTCGGGAGGGTACAGGGAGACCCAGTACTTC. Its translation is CATQPSGGYRETQYF.

In nucleotides, the CDR3 is TGTGCCACCAGTGATTTGCAAAACTCGACAGGCCGTGGGGAGAGGGCTAATGAAAAACTGTTTTTT. This gives the protein CATSDLQNSTGRGERANEKLFF. The rearrangement uses TRBV24-1 and TRBJ1-4, with a weak D call TRBD1 (6 bases). From germline, CDR1 is KGHDR and CDR2 SFDVKD. Trimming removed 0 bases at V and 3 bases at J, with 28 bases between. The CDR3 runs 22 residues.

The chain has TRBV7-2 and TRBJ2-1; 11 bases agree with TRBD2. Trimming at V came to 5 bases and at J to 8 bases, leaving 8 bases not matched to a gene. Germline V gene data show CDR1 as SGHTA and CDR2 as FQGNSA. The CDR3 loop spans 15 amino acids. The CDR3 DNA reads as TGTGCCAGCAGCATAAGACTAGCGGGGACGGATGAGCAGTTCTTC. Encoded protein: CASSIRLAGTDEQFF.

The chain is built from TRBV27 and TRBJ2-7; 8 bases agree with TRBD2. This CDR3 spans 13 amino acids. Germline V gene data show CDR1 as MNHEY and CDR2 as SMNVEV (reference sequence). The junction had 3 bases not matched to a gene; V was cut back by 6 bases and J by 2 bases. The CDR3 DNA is TGTGCCAGCAGCACTAGCGGACCCTACGAGCAGTACTTC. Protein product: CASSTSGPYEQYF.

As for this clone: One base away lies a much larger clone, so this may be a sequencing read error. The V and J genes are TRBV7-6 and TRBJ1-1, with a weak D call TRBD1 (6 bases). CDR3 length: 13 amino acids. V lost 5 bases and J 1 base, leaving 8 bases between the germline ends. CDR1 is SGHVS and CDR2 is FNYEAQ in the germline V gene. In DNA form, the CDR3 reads TGTGCCAGCAGCCAACAGGGGAACACTGAAGCTTTCTTT. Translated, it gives CASSQQGNTEAFF.

The CDR3 is CAISGSGPNTEAFF. CDR3 DNA: TGTGCCATCAGTGGTTCAGGCCCGAACACTGAAGCTTTCTTT. The chain combines TRBV10-3 with TRBJ1-1, with unresolved D. In germline, CDR1 is ENHRY, CDR2 SYGVKD. The CDR3 is 14 residues long. V lost 4 bases, J lost 1 base, and 10 bases lay in between.

The CDR3 is CASNDRTSREQYF. CDR3 in DNA: TGTGCCAGCAACGACAGGACCTCTCGGGAGCAGTACTTC. The rearrangement links TRBV3-1 (or the pseudogene TRBV3-2) to TRBJ2-7, with D perhaps TRBD1 (6 bases). The ends were cut back, 7 bases at V and 7 bases at J, with 17 bases in the middle. Per germline, CDR1 LGHDT and CDR2 YNNKEL (reference sequence). The CDR3 runs to 13 residues.

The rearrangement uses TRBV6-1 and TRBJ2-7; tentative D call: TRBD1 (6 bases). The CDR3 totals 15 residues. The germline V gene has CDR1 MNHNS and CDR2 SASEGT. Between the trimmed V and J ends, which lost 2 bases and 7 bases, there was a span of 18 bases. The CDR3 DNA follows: TGTGCCAGCAGTGAAACAGGGTGGCCCGTCGGGGAGCAGTACTTC. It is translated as CASSETGWPVGEQYF.

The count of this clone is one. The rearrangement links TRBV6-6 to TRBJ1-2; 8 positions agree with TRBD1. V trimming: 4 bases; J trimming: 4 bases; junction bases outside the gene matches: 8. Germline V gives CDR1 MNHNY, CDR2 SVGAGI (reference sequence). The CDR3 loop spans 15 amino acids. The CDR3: CASSSSGGSFYGYTF. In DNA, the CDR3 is TGTGCCAGCAGTTCCTCAGGGGGCTCATTCTATGGCTACACCTTC.

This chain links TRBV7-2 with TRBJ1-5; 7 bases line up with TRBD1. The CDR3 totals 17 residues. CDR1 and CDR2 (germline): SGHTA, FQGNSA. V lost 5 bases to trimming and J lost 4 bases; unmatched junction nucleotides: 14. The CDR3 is CASSPQGGGTVNQPQHF. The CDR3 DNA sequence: TGTGCCAGCAGCCCCCAAGGAGGGGGGACAGTAAATCAGCCCCAGCATTTT.

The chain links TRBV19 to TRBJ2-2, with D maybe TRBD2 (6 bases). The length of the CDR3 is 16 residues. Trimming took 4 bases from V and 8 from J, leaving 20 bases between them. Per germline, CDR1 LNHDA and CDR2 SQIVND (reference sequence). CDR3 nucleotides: TGTGCCAGTAGTACCCCGGGGGTAGCGGCGTTAGGGGAGCTGTTTTTT. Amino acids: CASSTPGVAALGELFF.

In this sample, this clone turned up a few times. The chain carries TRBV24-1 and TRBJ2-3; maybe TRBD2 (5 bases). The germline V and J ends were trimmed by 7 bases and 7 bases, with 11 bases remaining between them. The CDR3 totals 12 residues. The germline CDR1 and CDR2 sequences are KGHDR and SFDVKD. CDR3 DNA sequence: TGTGCCACCAGCCCGGACTTTCATACGCAGTATTTT. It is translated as CATSPDFHTQYF.

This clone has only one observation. In nucleotides, the CDR3 is TGCGCCAGCAGCAGAATACTAGCGGGAGGGCTGAATGAGCAGTTCTTC. It translates to CASSRILAGGLNEQFF. This chain joins TRBV5-1 and TRBJ2-1, with 13 bases lining up with TRBD2. V shed 4 bases and J 7 bases; nucleotides not matched to a gene: 8. The CDR3 extends over 16 amino acids. Germline-derived CDR1 and CDR2 are SGHRS and YFSETQ.

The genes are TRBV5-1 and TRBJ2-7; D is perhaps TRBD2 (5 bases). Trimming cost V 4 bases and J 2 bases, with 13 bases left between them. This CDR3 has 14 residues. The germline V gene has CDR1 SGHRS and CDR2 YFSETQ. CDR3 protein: CASSSTAGTYEQYF. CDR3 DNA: TGCGCCAGCAGCAGCACTGCCGGGACCTACGAGCAGTACTTC.

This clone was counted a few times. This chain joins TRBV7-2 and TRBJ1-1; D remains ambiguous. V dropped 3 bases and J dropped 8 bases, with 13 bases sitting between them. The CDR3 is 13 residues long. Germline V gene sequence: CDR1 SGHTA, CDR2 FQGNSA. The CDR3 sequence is CASSFADGAEAFF. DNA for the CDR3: TGTGCCAGCAGCTTCGCCGACGGAGCAGAAGCTTTCTTT.

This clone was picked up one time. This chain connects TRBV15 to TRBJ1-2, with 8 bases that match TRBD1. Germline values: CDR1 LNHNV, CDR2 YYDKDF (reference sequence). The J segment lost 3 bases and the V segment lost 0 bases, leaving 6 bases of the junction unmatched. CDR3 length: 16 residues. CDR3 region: CATSRDPTGEDYGYTF. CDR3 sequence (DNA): TGTGCCACCAGCAGAGATCCGACAGGGGAGGACTATGGCTACACCTTC.

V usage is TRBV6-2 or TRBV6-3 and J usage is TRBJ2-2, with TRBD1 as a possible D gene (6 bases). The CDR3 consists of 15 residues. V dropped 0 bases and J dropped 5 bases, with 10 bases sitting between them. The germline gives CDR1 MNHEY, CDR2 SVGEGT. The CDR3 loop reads CASSYSSTGTGELFF. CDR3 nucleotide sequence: TGTGCCAGCAGTTACTCGAGCACAGGGACCGGGGAGCTGTTTTTT.